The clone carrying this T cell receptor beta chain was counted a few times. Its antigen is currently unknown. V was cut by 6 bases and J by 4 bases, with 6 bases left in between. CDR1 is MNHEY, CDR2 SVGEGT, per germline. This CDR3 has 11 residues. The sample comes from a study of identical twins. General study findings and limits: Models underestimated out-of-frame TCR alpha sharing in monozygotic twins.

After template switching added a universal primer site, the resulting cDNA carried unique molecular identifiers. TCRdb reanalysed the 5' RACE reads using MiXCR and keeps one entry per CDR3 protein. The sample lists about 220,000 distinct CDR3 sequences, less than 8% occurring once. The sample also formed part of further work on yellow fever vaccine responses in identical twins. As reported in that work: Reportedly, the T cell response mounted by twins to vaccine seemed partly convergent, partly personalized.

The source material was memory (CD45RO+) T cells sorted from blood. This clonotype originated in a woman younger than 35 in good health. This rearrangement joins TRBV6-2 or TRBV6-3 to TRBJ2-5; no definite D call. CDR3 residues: CASRERETQYF. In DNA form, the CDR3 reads TGTGCCAGCAGGGAGAGAGAGACCCAGTACTTC.